This T cell receptor (beta chain) was found in a study of blood T cell repertoires in COVID-19. Whole-study context: T cells, B-cell-depleted T cells, or PBMCs provided the cDNA or gDNA that served as material.

Authors' methods: Reference gene primer amplification gave nucleated cell count estimates. Measured with immunoSEQ multiplex PCR; TCRdb has only the in-frame clones, and not every one. The V and J calls and the clone size are those of that table, but D and trimming were determined from the DNA. In the table there are approximately 440,000 clones, roughly 87% of which are singletons. Residents of about two dozen US areas, aged about 18 to 89 years, made up the participants. Clinical history reported by participants formed the basis on which cohorts were assigned. V was pared by 4 bases and J by 5 bases, with 12 bases between. The CDR3 loop spans 13 amino acids. CDR1 LGHDT and CDR2 YNNKEL come from the germline V gene (reference sequence).

The sequence was collected from a woman under 30 who had recovered from COVID-19. Sequencing input: PBMCs or T cells enriched from blood (not recorded which). The rearrangement links TRBV3-1 (or the pseudogene TRBV3-2) to TRBJ2-7; weak D call: TRBD2 (6 bases). The CDR3, as DNA: TGTGCCAGCAGCCCTCAAACGGGGGACGAGCAGTACTTC. Translated: CASSPQTGDEQYF.